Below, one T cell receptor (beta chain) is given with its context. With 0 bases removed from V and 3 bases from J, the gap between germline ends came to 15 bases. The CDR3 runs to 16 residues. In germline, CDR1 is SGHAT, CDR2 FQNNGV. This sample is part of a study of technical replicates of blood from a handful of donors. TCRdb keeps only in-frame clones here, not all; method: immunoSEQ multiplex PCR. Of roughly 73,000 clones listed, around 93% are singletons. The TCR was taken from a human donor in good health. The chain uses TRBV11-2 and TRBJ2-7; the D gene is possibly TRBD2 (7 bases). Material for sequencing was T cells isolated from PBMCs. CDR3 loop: CASSLEVGGLLYEQYF. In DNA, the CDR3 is TGTGCCAGCAGCTTAGAAGTGGGGGGGCTCCTCTACGAGCAGTACTTC.